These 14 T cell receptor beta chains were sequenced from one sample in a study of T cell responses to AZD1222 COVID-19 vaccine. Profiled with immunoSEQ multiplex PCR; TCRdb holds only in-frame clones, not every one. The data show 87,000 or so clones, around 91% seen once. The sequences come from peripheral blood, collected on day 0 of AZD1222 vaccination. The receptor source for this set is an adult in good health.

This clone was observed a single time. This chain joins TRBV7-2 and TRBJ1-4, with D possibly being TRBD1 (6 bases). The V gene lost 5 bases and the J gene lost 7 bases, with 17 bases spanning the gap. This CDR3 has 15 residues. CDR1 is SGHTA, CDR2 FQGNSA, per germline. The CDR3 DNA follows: TGTGCCAGCAGCACACAGGGTCTAAGGGGTGAAAAACTGTTTTTT. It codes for CASSTQGLRGEKLFF.

CDR3 region: CASSPITGANTEAFF. For the CDR3, the DNA is TGTGCCAGCTCACCGATAACCGGGGCGAACACTGAAGCTTTCTTT. V gene TRBV18 combines with J gene TRBJ1-1; D may be TRBD1 (5 bases). Germline lookup yields CDR1 KGHSH and CDR2 LQKENI. This CDR3 region has 15 residues. V lost 3 bases and J lost 1, with 12 bases in between.

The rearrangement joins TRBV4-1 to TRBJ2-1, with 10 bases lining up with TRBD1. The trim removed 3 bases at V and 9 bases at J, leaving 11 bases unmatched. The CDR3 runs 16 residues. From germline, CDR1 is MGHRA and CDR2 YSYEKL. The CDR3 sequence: CASSHPTGGALSEQFF. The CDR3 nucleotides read TGCGCCAGCAGCCATCCGACAGGGGGCGCGTTGAGTGAGCAGTTCTTC.

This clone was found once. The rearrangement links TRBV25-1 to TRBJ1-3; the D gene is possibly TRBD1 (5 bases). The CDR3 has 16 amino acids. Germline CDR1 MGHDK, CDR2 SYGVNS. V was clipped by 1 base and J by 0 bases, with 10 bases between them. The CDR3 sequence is CASSESAGYSGNTIYF. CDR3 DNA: TGTGCCAGCAGTGAATCCGCAGGGTACTCTGGAAACACCATATATTTT.

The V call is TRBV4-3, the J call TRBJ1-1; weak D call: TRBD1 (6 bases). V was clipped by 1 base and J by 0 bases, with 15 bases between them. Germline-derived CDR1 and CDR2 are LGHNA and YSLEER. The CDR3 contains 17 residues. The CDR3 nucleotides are TGCGCCAGCAGCCAAGGCACAGGGAGGGCAATGAACACTGAAGCTTTCTTT. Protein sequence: CASSQGTGRAMNTEAFF.

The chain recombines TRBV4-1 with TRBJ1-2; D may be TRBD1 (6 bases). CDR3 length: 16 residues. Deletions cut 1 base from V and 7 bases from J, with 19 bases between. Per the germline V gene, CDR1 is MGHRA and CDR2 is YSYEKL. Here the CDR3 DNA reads TGCGCCAGCAGCCAAGTTGGAACAGGGCGAAGAGCTGGCTACACCTTC. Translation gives CASSQVGTGRRAGYTF.

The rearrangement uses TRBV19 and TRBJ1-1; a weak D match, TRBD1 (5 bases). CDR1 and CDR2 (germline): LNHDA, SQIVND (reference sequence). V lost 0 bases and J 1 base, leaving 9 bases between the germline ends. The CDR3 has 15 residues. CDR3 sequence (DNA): TGTGCCAGTAGTATAGATGGGGGAACGAACACTGAAGCTTTCTTT. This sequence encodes CASSIDGGTNTEAFF.

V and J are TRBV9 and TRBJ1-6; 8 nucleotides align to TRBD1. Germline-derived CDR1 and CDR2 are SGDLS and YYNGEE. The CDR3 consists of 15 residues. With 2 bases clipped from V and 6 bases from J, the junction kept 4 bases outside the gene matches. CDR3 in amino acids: CASSVRGLGNSPLHF. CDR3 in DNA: TGTGCCAGCAGCGTCAGGGGGCTGGGTAATTCACCCCTCCACTTT.

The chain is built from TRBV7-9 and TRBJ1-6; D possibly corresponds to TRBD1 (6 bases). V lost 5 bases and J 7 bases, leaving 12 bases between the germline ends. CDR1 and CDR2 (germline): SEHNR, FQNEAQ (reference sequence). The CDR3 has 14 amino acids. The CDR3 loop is CASSLTGINSPLHF. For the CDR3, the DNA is TGTGCCAGCAGCCTCACAGGGATAAATTCACCCCTCCACTTT.

Here the CDR3 DNA reads TGTGCCAGCAGTGCGATCAATGAGCAGTTCTTC. Residues: CASSAINEQFF. This rearrangement joins TRBV2 to TRBJ2-1; D unresolved. CDR1 and CDR2 (germline): SNHLY, FYNNEI. The CDR3 is 11 amino acids. Trimming removed 4 bases from V and 6 bases from J, with 4 bases in between.

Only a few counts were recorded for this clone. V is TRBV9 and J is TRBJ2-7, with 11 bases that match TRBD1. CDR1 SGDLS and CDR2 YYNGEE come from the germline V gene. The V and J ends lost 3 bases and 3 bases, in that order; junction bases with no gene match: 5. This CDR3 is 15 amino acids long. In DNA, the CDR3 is TGTGCCAGCAGCGGACGGACAGGGGGCATCTACGAGCAGTACTTC. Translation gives CASSGRTGGIYEQYF.

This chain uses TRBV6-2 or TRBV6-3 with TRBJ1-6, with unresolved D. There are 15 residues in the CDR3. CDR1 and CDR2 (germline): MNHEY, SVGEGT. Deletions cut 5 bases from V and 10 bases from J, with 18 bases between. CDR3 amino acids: CASSSGRQVYSPLHF. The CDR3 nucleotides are TGTGCCAGCAGTAGCGGGAGGCAGGTCTACTCACCCCTCCACTTT.

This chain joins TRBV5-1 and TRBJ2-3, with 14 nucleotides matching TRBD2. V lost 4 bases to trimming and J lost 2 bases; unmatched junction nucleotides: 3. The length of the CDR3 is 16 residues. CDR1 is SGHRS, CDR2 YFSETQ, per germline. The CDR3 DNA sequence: TGCGCCAGCAGCGCGGGACTAGCGGGGGTCACAGATACGCAGTATTTT. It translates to CASSAGLAGVTDTQYF.

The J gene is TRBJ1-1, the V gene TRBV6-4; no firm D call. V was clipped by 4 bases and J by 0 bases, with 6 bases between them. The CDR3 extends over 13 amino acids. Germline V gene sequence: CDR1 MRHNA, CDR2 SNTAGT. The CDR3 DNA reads TGTGCCAGCAGTGCGGCTGTGAACACTGAAGCTTTCTTT. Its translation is CASSAAVNTEAFF.